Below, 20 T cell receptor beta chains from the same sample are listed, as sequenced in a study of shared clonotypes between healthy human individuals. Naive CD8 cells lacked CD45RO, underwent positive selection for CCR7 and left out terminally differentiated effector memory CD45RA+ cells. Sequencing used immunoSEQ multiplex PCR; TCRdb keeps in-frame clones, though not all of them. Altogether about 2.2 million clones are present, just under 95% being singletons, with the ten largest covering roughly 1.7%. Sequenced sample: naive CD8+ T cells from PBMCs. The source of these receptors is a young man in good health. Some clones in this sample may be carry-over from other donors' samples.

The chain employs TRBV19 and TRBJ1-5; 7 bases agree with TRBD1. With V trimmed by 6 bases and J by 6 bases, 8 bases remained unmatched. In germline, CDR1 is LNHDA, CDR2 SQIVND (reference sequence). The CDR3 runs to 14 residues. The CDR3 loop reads CASSTTGEIQPQHF. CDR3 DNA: TGTGCCAGTAGCACCACAGGGGAAATTCAGCCCCAGCATTTT.

The CDR3 here is CASSTRDDPNEQFF. CDR3 nucleotides: TGTGCCAGCAGCACCCGGGACGACCCCAATGAGCAGTTCTTC. The V and J genes are TRBV9 and TRBJ2-1; D might be TRBD1 or TRBD2, each matching 5 bases. Germline loops: CDR1 SGDLS, CDR2 YYNGEE. The CDR3 spans 14 residues. Trimming took off 4 bases at V and 6 bases at J, with 14 bases between the two ends.

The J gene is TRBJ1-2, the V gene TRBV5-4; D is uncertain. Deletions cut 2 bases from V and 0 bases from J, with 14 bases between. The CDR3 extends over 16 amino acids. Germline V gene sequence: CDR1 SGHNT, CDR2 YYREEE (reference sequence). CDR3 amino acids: CASSLVPTRTNYGYTF. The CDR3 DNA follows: TGTGCCAGCAGCTTAGTTCCGACCAGAACTAACTATGGCTACACCTTC.

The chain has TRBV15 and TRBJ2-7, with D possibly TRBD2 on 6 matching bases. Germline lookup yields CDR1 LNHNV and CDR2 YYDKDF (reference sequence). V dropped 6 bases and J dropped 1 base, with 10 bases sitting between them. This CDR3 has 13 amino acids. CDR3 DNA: TGTGCCACCAGTTTAGCGGAATCCTACGAGCAGTACTTC. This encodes CATSLAESYEQYF. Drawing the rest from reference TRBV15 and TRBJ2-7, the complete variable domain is DAMVIQNPRYQVTQFGKPVTLSCSQTLNHNVMYWYQQKSSQAPKLLFHYYDKDFNNEADTPDNFQSRRPNTSFCFLDIRSPGLGDTAMYLCATSLAESYEQYFGPGTRLTVT.

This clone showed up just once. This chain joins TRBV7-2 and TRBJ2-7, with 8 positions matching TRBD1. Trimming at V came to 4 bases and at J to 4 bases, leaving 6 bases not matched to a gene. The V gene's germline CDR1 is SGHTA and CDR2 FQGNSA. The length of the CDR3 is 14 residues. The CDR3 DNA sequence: TGTGCCAGCAGCTGGCTACAGGGGGGATACGAGCAGTACTTC. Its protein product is CASSWLQGGYEQYF. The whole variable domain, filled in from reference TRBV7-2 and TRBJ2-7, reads GAGVSQSPSNKVTEKGKDVELRCDPISGHTALYWYRQSLGQGLEFLIYFQGNSAPDKSGLPSDRFSAERTGGSVSTLTIQRTQQEDSAVYLCASSWLQGGYEQYFGPGTRLTVT.

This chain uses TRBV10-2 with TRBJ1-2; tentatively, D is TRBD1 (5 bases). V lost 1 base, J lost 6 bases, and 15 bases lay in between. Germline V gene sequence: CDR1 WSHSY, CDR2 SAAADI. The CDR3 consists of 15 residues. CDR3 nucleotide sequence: TGCGCCAGCAGTGAGTTCGGGACCCCACTTCATGGCTACACCTTC. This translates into CASSEFGTPLHGYTF.

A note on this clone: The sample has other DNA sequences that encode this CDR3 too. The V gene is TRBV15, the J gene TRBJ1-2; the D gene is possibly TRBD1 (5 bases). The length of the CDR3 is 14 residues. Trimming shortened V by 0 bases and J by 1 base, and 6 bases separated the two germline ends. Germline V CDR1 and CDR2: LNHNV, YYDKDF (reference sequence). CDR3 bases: TGTGCCACCAGCAGAGACAGGGATAACTATGGCTACACCTTC. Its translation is CATSRDRDNYGYTF.

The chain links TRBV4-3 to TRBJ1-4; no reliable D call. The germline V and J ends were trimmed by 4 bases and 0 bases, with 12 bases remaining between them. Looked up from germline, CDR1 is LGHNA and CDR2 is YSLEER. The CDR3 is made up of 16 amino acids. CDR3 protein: CASSRGLTATNEKLFF. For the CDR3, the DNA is TGCGCCAGCAGCCGAGGCCTCACAGCAACTAATGAAAAACTGTTTTTT.

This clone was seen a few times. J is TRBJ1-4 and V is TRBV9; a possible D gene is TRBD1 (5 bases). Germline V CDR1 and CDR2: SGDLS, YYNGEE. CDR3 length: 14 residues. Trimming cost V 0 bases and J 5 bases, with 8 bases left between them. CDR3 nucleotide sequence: TGTGCCAGCAGCGTAGGGGGCCACAATGAAAAACTGTTTTTT. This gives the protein CASSVGGHNEKLFF.

The chain's CDR3 is CASSQGGVSGNTIYF. CDR3 nucleotide sequence: TGTGCCAGCAGCCAAGGGGGGGTATCTGGAAACACCATATATTTT. This chain links TRBV7-9 with TRBJ1-3; D may be TRBD1 (6 bases). Germline CDR1 is SEHNR and CDR2 is FQNEAQ (reference sequence). This CDR3 has 15 amino acids. V was cut by 5 bases and J by 1 base, with 12 bases left in between.

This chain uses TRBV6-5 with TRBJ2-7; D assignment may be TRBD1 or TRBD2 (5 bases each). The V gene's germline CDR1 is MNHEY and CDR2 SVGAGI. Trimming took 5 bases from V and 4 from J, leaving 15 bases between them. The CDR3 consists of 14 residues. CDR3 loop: CASSPMGRAYEQYF. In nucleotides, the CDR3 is TGTGCCAGCAGTCCCATGGGGCGGGCTTACGAGCAGTACTTC.

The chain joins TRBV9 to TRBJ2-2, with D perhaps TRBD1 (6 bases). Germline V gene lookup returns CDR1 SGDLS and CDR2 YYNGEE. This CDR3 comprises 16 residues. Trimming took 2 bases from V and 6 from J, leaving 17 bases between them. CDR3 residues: CASSVNINRVAGELFF. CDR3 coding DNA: TGTGCCAGCAGCGTGAACATCAACAGGGTTGCCGGGGAGCTGTTTTTT.

Here the CDR3 reads CASGYLDTSNQPQHF. The CDR3 region has the DNA TGTGCCAGCGGGTACCTGGACACTAGCAATCAGCCCCAGCATTTT. This chain uses TRBV28 with TRBJ1-5, with a tentative D call TRBD1 (5 bases). There are 15 residues in the CDR3. CDR1 is MDHEN and CDR2 is SYDVKM in the germline V gene. The germline V and J ends were trimmed by 8 bases and 0 bases, with 14 bases remaining between them.

The CDR3 nucleotides read TGTGCCAGCAGTCTTACACGGGGAACCTACGAGCAGTACTTC. As protein: CASSLTRGTYEQYF. The chain carries TRBV28 and TRBJ2-7; the D gene is possibly TRBD2 (5 bases). The length of the CDR3 is 14 residues. The V gene lost 5 bases and the J gene lost 2 bases, with 13 bases spanning the gap. Germline CDR1 MDHEN, CDR2 SYDVKM.

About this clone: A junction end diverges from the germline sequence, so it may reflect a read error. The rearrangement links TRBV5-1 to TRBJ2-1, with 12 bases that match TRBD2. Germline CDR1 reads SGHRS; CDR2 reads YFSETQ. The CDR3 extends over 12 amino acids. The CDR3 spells CASRASGRESVF. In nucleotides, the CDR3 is TGCGCCAGCAGAGCTAGCGGGAGGGAATCGGTCTTC.

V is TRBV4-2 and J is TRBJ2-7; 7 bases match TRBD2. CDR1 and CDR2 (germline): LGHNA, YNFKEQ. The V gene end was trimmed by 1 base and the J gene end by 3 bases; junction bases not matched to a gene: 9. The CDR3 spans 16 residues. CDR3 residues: CASSQGGGLKSYEQYF. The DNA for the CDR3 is TGTGCCAGCAGCCAAGGGGGGGGTTTAAAGAGCTACGAGCAGTACTTC.

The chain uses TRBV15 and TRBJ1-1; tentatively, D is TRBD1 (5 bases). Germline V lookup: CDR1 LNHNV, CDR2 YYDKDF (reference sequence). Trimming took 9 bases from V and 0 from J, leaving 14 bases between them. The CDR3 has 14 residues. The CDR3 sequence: CATKERGMNTEAFF. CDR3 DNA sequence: TGTGCCACTAAGGAGCGGGGGATGAACACTGAAGCTTTCTTT. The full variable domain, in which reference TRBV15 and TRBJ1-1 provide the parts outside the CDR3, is DAMVIQNPRYQVTQFGKPVTLSCSQTLNHNVMYWYQQKSSQAPKLLFHYYDKDFNNEADTPDNFQSRRPNTSFCFLDIRSPGLGDTAMYLCATKERGMNTEAFFGQGTRLTVV.

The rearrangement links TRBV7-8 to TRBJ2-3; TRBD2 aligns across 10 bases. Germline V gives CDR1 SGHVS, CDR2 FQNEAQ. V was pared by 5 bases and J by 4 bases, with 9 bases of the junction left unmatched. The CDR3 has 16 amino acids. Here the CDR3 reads CASSPLSSGSSDTQYF. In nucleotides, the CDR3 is TGTGCCAGCAGCCCCCTTTCTAGCGGGAGTTCAGATACGCAGTATTTT.

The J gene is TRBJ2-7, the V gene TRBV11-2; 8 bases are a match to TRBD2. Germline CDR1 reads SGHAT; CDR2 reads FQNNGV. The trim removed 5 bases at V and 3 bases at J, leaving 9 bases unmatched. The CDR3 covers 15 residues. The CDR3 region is CASSKLAAKIYEQYF. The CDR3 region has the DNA TGTGCCAGCAGCAAACTAGCGGCCAAAATCTACGAGCAGTACTTC.

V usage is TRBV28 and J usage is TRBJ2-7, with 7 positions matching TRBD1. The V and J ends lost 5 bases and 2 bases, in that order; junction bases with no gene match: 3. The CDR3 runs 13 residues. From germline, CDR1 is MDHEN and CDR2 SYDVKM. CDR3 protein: CASSGTVTYEQYF. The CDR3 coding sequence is TGTGCCAGCAGTGGGACAGTCACCTACGAGCAGTACTTC.